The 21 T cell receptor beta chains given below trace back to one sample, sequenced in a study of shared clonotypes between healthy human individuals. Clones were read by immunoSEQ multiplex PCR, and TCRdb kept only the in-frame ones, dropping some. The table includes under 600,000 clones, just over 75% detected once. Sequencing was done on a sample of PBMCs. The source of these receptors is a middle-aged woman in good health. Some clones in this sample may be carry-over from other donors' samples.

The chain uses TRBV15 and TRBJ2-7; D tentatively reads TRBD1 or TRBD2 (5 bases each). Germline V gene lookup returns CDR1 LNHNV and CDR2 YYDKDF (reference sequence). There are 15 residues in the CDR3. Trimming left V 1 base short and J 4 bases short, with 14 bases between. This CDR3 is CATSRALGGAYEQYF. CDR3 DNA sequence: TGTGCCACCAGCAGAGCCCTTGGGGGAGCTTACGAGCAGTACTTC.

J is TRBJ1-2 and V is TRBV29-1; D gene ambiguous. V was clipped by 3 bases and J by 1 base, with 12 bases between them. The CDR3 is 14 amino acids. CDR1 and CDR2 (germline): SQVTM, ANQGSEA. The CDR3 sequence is CSVEPRDLNYGYTF. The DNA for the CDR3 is TGCAGCGTTGAGCCCAGAGACCTTAACTATGGCTACACCTTC.

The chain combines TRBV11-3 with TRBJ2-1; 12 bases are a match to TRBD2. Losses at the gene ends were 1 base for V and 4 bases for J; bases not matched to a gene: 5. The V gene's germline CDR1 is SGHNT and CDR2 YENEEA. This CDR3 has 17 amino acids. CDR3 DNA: TGTGCCAGCAGCTTAGGTCGGACTAGCGGGGAGTACAATGAGCAGTTCTTC. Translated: CASSLGRTSGEYNEQFF.

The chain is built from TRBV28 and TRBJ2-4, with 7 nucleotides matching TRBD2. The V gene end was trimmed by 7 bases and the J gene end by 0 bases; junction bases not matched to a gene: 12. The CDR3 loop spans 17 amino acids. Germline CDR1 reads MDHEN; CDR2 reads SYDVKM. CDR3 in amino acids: CASTDRRLAGAKNIQYF. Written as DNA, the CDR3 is TGTGCCAGCACCGATAGGAGGTTAGCGGGAGCCAAAAACATTCAGTACTTC.

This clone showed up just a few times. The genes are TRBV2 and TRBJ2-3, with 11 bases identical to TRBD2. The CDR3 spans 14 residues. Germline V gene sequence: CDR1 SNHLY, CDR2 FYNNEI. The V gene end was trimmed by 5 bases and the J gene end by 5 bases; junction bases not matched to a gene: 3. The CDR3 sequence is CASSSLAGGDTQYF. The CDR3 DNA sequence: TGTGCCAGCAGTTCCCTAGCGGGAGGAGATACGCAGTATTTT. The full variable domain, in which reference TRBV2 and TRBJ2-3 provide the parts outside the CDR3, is EPEVTQTPSHQVTQMGQEVILRCVPISNHLYFYWYRQILGQKVEFLVSFYNNEISEKSEIFDDQFSVERPDGSNFTLKIRSTKLEDSAMYFCASSSLAGGDTQYFGPGTRLTVL.

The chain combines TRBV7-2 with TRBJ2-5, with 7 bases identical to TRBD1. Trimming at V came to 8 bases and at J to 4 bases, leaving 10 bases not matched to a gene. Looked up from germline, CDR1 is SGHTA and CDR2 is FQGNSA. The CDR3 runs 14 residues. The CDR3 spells CASASDRVAETQYF. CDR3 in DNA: TGTGCCAGCGCCTCCGACAGGGTGGCAGAGACCCAGTACTTC.

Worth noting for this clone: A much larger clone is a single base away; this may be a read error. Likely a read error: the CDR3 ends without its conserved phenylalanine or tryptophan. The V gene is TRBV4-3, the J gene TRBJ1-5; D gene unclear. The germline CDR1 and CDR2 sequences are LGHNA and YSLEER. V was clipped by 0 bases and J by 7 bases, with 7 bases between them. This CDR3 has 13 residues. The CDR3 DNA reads TGCGCCAGCAGCCAAGATCGGGAACAGCCCCAGCATCTT. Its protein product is CASSQDREQPQHL.

CDR3 in amino acids: CASSALTAGAGNTIYF. CDR3 nucleotides: TGTGCCAGCAGCGCCCTGACGGCGGGGGCTGGAAACACCATATATTTT. The V and J genes are TRBV7-8 and TRBJ1-3; perhaps TRBD1 as D (5 bases). This CDR3 spans 16 amino acids. Germline V gene lookup returns CDR1 SGHVS and CDR2 FQNEAQ. Trimming removed 5 bases from V and 2 bases from J, with 16 bases in between. The entire variable domain, with the rest obtained from reference TRBV7-8 and TRBJ1-3, is as follows: GAGVSQSPRYKVAKRGQDVALRCDPISGHVSLFWYQQALGQGPEFLTYFQNEAQLDKSGLPSDRFFAERPEGSVSTLKIQRTQQEDSAVYLCASSALTAGAGNTIYFGEGSWLTVV.

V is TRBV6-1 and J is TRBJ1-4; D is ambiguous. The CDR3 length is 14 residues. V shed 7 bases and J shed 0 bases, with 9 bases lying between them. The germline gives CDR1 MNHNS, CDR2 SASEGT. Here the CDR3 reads CASMIRATNEKLFF. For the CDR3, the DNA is TGTGCCAGCATGATCAGAGCAACTAATGAAAAACTGTTTTTT.

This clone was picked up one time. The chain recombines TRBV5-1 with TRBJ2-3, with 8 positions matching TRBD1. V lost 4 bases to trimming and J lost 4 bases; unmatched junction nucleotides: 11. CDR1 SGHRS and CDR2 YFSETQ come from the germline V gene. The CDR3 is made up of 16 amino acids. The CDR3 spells CASSPMGRGPSDTQYF. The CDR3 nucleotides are TGCGCCAGCAGCCCAATGGGCAGGGGGCCGTCAGATACGCAGTATTTT. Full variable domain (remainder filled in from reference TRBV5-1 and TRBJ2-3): KAGVTQTPRYLIKTRGQQVTLSCSPISGHRSVSWYQQTPGQGLQFLFEYFSETQRNKGNFPGRFSGRQFSNSRSEMNVSTLELGDSALYLCASSPMGRGPSDTQYFGPGTRLTVL.

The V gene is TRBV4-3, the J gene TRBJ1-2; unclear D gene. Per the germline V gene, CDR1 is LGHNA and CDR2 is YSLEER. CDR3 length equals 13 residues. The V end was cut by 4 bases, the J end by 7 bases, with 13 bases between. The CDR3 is CASSRAGPSGYTF. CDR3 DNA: TGCGCCAGCAGCCGGGCGGGCCCGAGTGGCTACACCTTC.

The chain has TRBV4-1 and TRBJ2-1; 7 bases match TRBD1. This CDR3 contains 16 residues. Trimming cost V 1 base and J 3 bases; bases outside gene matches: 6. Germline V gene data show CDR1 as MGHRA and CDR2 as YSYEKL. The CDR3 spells CASSQAVTGIYNEQFF. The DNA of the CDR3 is TGCGCCAGCAGCCAAGCGGTGACAGGGATCTACAATGAGCAGTTCTTC.

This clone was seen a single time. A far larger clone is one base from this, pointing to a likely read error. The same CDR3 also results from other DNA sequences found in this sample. CDR3 sequence (DNA): TGTGCCAGCAGTTGGTTTAACTATGGCTACACATTC. Encoded protein: CASSWFNYGYTF. The chain links TRBV28 to TRBJ1-2; D gene unclear. Per the germline V gene, CDR1 is MDHEN and CDR2 is SYDVKM. There are 12 residues in the CDR3.

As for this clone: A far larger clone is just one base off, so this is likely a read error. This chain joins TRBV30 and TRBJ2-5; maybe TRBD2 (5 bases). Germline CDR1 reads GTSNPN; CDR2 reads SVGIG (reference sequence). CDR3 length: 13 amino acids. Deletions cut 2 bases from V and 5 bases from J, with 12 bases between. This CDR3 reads CAWSYSAHETQYF. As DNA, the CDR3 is TGTGCCTGGAGTTATAGCGCCCATGAGACCCAGTACTTC.

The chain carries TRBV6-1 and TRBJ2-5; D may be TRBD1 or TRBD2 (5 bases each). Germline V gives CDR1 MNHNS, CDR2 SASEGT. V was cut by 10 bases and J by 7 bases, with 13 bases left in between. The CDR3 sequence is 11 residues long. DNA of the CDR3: TGTGCCACGGCGGTTGGGGGGACCCAGTACTTC. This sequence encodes CATAVGGTQYF.

The CDR3 protein is CAWRLRLGTEAFF. Here the CDR3 DNA reads TGTGCCTGGAGACTAAGGCTCGGCACTGAAGCTTTCTTT. V gene TRBV30 combines with J gene TRBJ1-1; D is undetermined. The CDR3 spans 13 residues. Trimming removed 3 bases from V and 4 bases from J, with 12 bases in between. The germline gives CDR1 GTSNPN, CDR2 SVGIG (reference sequence).

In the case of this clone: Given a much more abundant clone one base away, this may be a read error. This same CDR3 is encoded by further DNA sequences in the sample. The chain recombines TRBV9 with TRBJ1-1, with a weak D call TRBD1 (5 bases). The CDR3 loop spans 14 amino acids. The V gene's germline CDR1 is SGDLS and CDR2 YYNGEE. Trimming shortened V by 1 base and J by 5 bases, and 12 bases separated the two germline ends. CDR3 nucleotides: TGTGCCAGCAGCGTATCGGGGGAGGGAACTGAAGCTTTCTTT. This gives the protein CASSVSGEGTEAFF. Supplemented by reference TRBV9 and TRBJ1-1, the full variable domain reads DSGVTQTPKHLITATGQRVTLRCSPRSGDLSVYWYQQSLDQGLQFLIQYYNGEERAKGNILERFSAQQFPDLHSELNLSSLELGDSALYFCASSVSGEGTEAFFGQGTRLTVV.

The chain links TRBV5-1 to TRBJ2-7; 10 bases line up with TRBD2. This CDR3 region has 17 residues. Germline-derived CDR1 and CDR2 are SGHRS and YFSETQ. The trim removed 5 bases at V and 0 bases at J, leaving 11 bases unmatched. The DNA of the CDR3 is TGCGCCAGCAGAAGACTAGCGGGCCAGACGAGCTCCTACGAGCAGTACTTC. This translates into CASRRLAGQTSSYEQYF.

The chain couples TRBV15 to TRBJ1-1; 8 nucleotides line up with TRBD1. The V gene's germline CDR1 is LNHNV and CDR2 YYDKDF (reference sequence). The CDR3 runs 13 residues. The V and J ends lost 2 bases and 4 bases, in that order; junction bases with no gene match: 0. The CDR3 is CATSRQGATEAFF. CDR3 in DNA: TGTGCCACCAGCAGACAGGGGGCCACTGAAGCTTTCTTT.

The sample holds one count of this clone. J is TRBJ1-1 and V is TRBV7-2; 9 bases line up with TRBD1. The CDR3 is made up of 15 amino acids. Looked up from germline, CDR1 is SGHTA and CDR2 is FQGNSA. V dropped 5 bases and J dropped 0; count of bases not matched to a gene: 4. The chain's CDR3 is CASSNRQGVNTEAFF. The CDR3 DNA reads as TGTGCCAGCAGCAACCGACAGGGGGTGAACACTGAAGCTTTCTTT.

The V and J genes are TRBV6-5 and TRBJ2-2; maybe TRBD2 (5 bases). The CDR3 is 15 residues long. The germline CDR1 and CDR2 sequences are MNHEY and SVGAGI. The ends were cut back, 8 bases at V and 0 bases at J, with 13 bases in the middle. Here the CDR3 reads CASGRAGTNTGELFF. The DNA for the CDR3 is TGTGCCAGCGGAAGGGCGGGCACGAACACCGGGGAGCTGTTTTTT.